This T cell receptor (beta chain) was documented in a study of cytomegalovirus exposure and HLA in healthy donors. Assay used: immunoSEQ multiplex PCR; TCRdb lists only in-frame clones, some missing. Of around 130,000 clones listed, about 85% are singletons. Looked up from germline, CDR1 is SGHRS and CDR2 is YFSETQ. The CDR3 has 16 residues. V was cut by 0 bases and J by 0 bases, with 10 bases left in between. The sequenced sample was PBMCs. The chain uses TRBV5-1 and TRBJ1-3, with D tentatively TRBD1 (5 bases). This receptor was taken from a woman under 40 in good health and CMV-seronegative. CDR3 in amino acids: CASSLGGLRSGNTIYF. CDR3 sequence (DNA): TGCGCCAGCAGCTTGGGGGGACTCCGCTCTGGAAACACCATATATTTT.